The T cell receptor (beta chain) under discussion was sequenced for a study of blood T cell repertoires in COVID-19. CDR1 SQVTM and CDR2 ANQGSEA come from the germline V gene. This CDR3 region has 15 residues. V shed 6 bases and J 0 bases; nucleotides not matched to a gene: 8. Original methodology: Quantification of nucleated cells was approximated via reference gene primer amplification. Libraries were prepared by immunoSEQ multiplex PCR; TCRdb keeps only in-frame clonotypes and omits some of them. V, J and clone size reflect that table, while D and trimming were determined from the DNA. The table records roughly 200,000 clones, around 82% of them present only once.

What was sequenced was peripheral blood. The rearrangement joins TRBV29-1 to TRBJ2-1, with TRBD1 matching 7 bases. This clonotype was sampled from a man in his forties or fifties with active or convalescent COVID-19. In DNA form, the CDR3 reads TGCAGCGTGTCCTCGGGACAGATCTCCTACAATGAGCAGTTCTTC. Protein product: CSVSSGQISYNEQFF.